What follows are 12 T cell receptor beta chains derived from one specimen sequenced in a study of beta chain features in type 1 diabetes. Expressed TCRB transcripts were sequenced because the isolated RNA had all been reverse transcribed beforehand. The repertoire was sequenced with immunoSEQ multiplex PCR; TCRdb's copy has only in-frame clones and lacks some. The sample lists about 290,000 clones; 8% were seen once. What was sequenced was central memory CD4+ T cells from blood. These receptors were collected from a woman under 30 in good health.

This clone was detected many times. This sequence joins TRBV18 and TRBJ2-7; 10 bases match TRBD1. The CDR3 spans 15 residues. Germline trimming cut 3 bases from V and 7 bases from J; bases unmatched to any gene: 9. CDR1 and CDR2 (germline): KGHSH, LQKENI. CDR3 loop: CASSPPKDRGGEQYV. In DNA, the CDR3 is TGTGCCAGCTCACCCCCCAAGGACAGGGGGGGAGAGCAGTACGTC.

This clone was picked up a small number of times. This sequence joins TRBV5-6 and TRBJ2-5, with 8 nucleotides matching TRBD2. V was pared by 0 bases and J by 4 bases, with 5 bases of the junction left unmatched. From germline, CDR1 is SGHDT and CDR2 YYEEEE. The CDR3 runs 15 residues. CDR3 nucleotide sequence: TGTGCCAGCAGCTTGGCCCTGGCGGGAGGAGAGACCCAGTACTTC. It is translated as CASSLALAGGETQYF.

This clone was detected only a few times. Other DNA sequences within the sample encode an identical CDR3. The CDR3 bases are TGTGCCAGCAGTTTAAGGGGGCGGGAGACCCAGTACTTC. Its translation is CASSLRGRETQYF. The chain joins TRBV5-6 to TRBJ2-5; 7 bases are a match to TRBD1. Germline CDR1 and CDR2: SGHDT and YYEEEE. The V gene end was trimmed by 5 bases and the J gene end by 5 bases; junction bases not matched to a gene: 6. The length of the CDR3 is 13 residues.

This clone was detected only a few times. Different DNA sequences within this sample yield the same CDR3. The V and J genes are TRBV18 and TRBJ2-7; D is perhaps TRBD1 (6 bases). This CDR3 is 13 amino acids long. Germline V gene data show CDR1 as KGHSH and CDR2 as LQKENI. Trimming took 3 bases from V and 3 from J, leaving 9 bases between them. The CDR3 protein is CASSPAGDYEQYV. Written as DNA, the CDR3 is TGTGCCAGCTCACCGGCAGGGGACTACGAGCAGTACGTC.

The chain recombines TRBV5-6 with TRBJ2-1; a weak D match, TRBD2 (5 bases). Germline V gives CDR1 SGHDT, CDR2 YYEEEE. V was trimmed by 0 bases and J by 4 bases, leaving 14 bases between them. The CDR3 loop spans 16 amino acids. CDR3 sequence (DNA): TGTGCCAGCAGCTTGGAGGTGGGAGAGATATACAATGAGCAGTTCTTC. It encodes CASSLEVGEIYNEQFF.

The chain is built from TRBV28 and TRBJ1-2; perhaps TRBD1 as D (6 bases). Trimming took off 1 base at V and 8 bases at J, with 11 bases between the two ends. CDR3 size: 13 residues. CDR1 is MDHEN, CDR2 SYDVKM, per germline. The CDR3 loop reads CASSLLGARGYTF. As DNA, the CDR3 is TGTGCCAGCAGTTTATTGGGGGCGCGAGGCTACACCTTC.

V is TRBV7-2 and J is TRBJ1-2; unclear D gene. Trimming took off 5 bases at V and 8 bases at J, with 9 bases between the two ends. Germline lookup yields CDR1 SGHTA and CDR2 FQGNSA. The length of the CDR3 is 11 residues. The CDR3 reads CASSILRGYTF. The CDR3 DNA is TGTGCCAGCAGCATCCTTAGGGGCTACACCTTC.

The table lists this clone with many counts. The chain recombines TRBV7-2 with TRBJ2-3; maybe TRBD1 (6 bases). V was clipped by 3 bases and J by 2 bases, with 12 bases between them. Per the germline V gene, CDR1 is SGHTA and CDR2 is FQGNSA. The CDR3 contains 15 residues. CDR3 loop: CASSLSGHHTDTQYF. The CDR3 DNA reads as TGTGCCAGCAGCTTGTCGGGACACCACACAGATACGCAGTATTTT.

This clone was picked up a small number of times. This chain connects TRBV5-4 to TRBJ1-2; TRBD1 agrees at 7 bases. V trimming: 0 bases; J trimming: 6 bases; junction bases outside the gene matches: 5. Germline V lookup: CDR1 SGHNT, CDR2 YYREEE (reference sequence). CDR3 length: 14 amino acids. CDR3 protein: CASSLGQGENGYTF. The DNA for the CDR3 is TGTGCCAGCAGCTTGGGGCAGGGGGAAAATGGCTACACCTTC.

This sequence joins TRBV29-1 and TRBJ2-7, with 7 bases fitting TRBD2. Germline V gene data show CDR1 as SQVTM and CDR2 as ANQGSEA. This CDR3 has 14 residues. Trimming took 3 bases from V and 2 from J; bases not matched to a gene: 7. The CDR3 region is CSVERGGVPYEQYF. The CDR3 bases are TGCAGCGTTGAGAGGGGAGGGGTCCCCTACGAGCAGTACTTC.

This clone was counted a few times. The gene calls are TRBV15 and TRBJ1-1, with D unresolved. Germline values: CDR1 LNHNV, CDR2 YYDKDF (reference sequence). The CDR3 length is 14 residues. Trimming left V 1 base short and J 1 base short, with 7 bases between. This CDR3 reads CATSRGVGNTEAFF. Here the CDR3 DNA reads TGTGCCACCAGCAGAGGAGTAGGGAACACTGAAGCTTTCTTT.

The chain combines TRBV6-5 with TRBJ1-2, with 8 bases identical to TRBD1. Trimming at V came to 6 bases and at J to 4 bases, leaving 7 bases not matched to a gene. The CDR3 spans 14 residues. CDR1 and CDR2 from the germline V gene are MNHEY and SVGAGI. The CDR3 sequence is CASRPRQGPYGYTF. Written as DNA, the CDR3 is TGTGCCAGCAGACCCCGACAGGGGCCCTATGGCTACACCTTC.